This TCR beta chain was documented in a study of shared clonotypes between healthy human individuals. Points from the study as a whole: When compared with the clonotypes that were shared by all four sorted-subset donors, the non-shared clonotypes turned out to have lower generation probabilities. A few donors held about 5% of naive CD4 clonotypes in common.

A CD45RA-negative memory subset and a CD45RA+ naive subset were separated from the CD4+ cells. Genomic DNA of every subset was divided equally among multiple immunoSEQ plates. The table came from immunoSEQ multiplex PCR; TCRdb's copy has only in-frame clones and leaves some out. This sample has 2 million to 3 million clones, with more than 80% found just once. Per germline, CDR1 SSHAT and CDR2 FNYEAQ (reference sequence). CDR3 length: 15 residues. Notes on this clone: The antigen is undetermined. One end of the junction does not line up with germline, which may come from a read error.

This chain uses TRBV7-7 with TRBJ2-3; TRBD1 or TRBD2 may be the D gene (5 bases each). The specimen sequenced was naive CD4+ T cells sorted from blood. Subset in this sample: CD45RA+ positively selected. The TCR originated in a man aged 18 to 29 in good health. CDR3 in DNA: TGTGCTAGCAGTAGGGACGGTAGCTTCGGAGATACGCAGTATTTT. Its protein product is CASSRDGSFGDTQYF.